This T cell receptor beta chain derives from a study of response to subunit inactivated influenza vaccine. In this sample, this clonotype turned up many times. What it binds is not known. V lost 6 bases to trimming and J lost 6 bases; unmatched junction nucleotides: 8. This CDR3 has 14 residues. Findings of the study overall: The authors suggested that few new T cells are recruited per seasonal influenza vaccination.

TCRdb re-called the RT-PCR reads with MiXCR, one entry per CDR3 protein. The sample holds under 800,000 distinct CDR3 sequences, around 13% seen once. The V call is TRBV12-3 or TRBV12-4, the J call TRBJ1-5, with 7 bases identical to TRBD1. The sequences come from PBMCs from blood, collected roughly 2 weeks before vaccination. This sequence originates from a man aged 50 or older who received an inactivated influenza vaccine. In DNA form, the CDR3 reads TGTGCCAGCAGAAGACAGGGTGAGGGTCAGCCCCAGCATTTT. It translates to CASRRQGEGQPQHF.